This is a list of T cell receptor beta chains from one sample in a study of cytomegalovirus exposure and HLA in healthy donors. The method was immunoSEQ multiplex PCR; TCRdb's version includes in-frame clones alone and lacks a portion of them. Altogether 85,000 to 100,000 clones are present, about three quarters being singletons, with the ten largest covering around 7.8%. Sample: PBMCs. Source of these receptors: a man between 45 and 60 years old in good health and CMV-seropositive. Both conserved end residues are part of each CDR3. Not all rows give a size; the values are once, few, many and, for expanded clones, a class.

V,J,size,CDR3
TRBV5-6,TRBJ1-1,-,CASSLAWGGGTEAFF
TRBV11-2,TRBJ2-5,-,CASSSKRGGQETQYF
TRBV5-1,TRBJ1-6,-,CASRGTGDYSPLHF
TRBV4-3,TRBJ2-3,-,CASSQGTSRDTDTQYF
TRBV10-3,TRBJ2-2,once,CAILGDTNTGELFF
TRBV10-2,TRBJ2-3,once,CASREAGAPDTQYF
TRBV6-6,TRBJ2-5,-,CASSYSAGMGSGTQYF
TRBV7-8,TRBJ1-2,-,CASSLDGSSGGGYTF
TRBV6-1,TRBJ1-2,-,CASSGQGARGYTF
TRBV30,TRBJ1-2,-,CAWSWLRDRRNYGYTF
TRBV7-9,TRBJ1-6,-,CASSLGQGANSPLHF
TRBV5-1,TRBJ2-1,-,CASEPRQGAHNEQFF
TRBV5-1,TRBJ2-7,-,CASSATGKQYF
TRBV6-5,TRBJ1-1,medium-sized,CASSYTDSPEAFF
TRBV6-1,TRBJ2-2,-,CASRGAPTGELFF
TRBV6-1,TRBJ2-7,once,CASSVSGGARVEQYF
TRBV9,TRBJ2-7,-,CASSEGDAEYEQYF
TRBV19,TRBJ1-1,-,CASSLGGQTVTEAFF
TRBV27,TRBJ1-1,-,CASSLSLGDTEAFF
TRBV30,TRBJ1-4,-,CAWSDQAGNEKLFF